The clone carrying this T cell receptor beta chain was counted only a few times. Its antigen is undetermined. The record originates from a study of beta chain features in type 1 diabetes. Overall study results and limits: Significant though moderate, a shortening of TCRB CDR3s appeared in all four CD4+ subsets of Type 1 diabetes patients.

Sequenced material consisted of expressed TCRB transcripts (all of the isolated RNA was reverse transcribed). Generated by immunoSEQ multiplex PCR, the TCRdb table keeps only in-frame clones and is missing some. Of some 360,000 clones listed, around a fifth are singletons. The ends lost 0 bases at V and 4 bases at J; junction bases unmatched: 4. The CDR3 sequence is 15 residues long. The V gene's germline CDR1 is SGHDT and CDR2 YYEEEE. The chain couples TRBV5-6 to TRBJ2-3, with TRBD2 matching 8 bases. Sequenced sample: naive CD4+ T cells from blood. This receptor was obtained from a young woman in good health. CDR3: CASSLERLASDTQYF. The CDR3 DNA reads as TGTGCCAGCAGCTTGGAGCGACTAGCGTCAGATACGCAGTATTTT.